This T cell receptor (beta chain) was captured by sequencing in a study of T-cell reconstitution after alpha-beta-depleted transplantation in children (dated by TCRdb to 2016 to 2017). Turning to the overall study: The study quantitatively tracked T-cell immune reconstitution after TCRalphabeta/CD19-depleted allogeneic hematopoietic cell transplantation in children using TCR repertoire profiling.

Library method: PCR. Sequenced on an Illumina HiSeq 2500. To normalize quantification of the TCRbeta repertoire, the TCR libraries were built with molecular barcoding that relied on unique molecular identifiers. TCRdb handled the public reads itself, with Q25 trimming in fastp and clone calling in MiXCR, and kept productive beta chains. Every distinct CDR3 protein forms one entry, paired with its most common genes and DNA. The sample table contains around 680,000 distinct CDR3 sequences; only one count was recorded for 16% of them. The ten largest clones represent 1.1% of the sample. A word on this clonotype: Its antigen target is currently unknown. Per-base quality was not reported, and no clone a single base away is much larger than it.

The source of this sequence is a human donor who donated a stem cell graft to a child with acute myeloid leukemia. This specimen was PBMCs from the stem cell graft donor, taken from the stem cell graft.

CDR3 reads: CASSLGQTNTNYGYTF. The nucleotides are TGTGCCAGCAGTTTAGGACAGACCAACACCAACTATGGCTACACCTTC. The V and J genes are TRBV12-3 or TRBV12-4 and TRBJ1-2; the D gene is possibly TRBD1, with 5 bases matching. From cysteine to phenylalanine, the CDR3 is 16 amino acids long. The entry retains the CDR3 DNA only, 48 bases that are in frame from base 1. The V and J ends are trimmed by 1 base and 2 bases, leaving 14 bases between them.